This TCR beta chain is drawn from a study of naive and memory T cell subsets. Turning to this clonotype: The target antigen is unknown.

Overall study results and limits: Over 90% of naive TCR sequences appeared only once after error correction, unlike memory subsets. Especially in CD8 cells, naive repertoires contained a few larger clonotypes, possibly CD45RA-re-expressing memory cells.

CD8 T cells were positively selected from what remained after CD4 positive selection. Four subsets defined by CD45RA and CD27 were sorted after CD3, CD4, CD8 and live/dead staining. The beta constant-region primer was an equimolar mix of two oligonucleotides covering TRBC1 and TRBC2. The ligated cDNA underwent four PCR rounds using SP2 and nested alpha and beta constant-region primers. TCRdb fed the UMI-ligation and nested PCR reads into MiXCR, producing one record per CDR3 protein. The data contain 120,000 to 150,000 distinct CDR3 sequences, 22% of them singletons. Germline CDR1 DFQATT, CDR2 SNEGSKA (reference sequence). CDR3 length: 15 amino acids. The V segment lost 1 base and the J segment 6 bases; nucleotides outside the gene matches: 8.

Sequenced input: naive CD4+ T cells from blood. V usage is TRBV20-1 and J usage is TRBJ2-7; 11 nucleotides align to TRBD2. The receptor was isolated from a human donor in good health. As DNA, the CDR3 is TGCAGTGCTAGAGTAGGGACTAGCGGTCCAGGCGAGCAGTACTTC. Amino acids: CSARVGTSGPGEQYF.